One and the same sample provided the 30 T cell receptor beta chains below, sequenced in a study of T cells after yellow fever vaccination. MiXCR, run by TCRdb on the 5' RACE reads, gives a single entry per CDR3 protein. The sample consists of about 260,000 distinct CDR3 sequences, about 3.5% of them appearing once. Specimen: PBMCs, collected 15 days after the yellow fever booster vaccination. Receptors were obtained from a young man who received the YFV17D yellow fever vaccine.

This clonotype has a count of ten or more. CDR3 coding DNA: TGTGCCAGCAGTTCAAATCAGATCTATGGCTACACCTTC. Its translation is CASSSNQIYGYTF. The chain employs TRBV7-2 and TRBJ1-2; no clear D. Trimming stripped 6 bases from V and 4 bases from J, with 12 bases between. From germline, CDR1 is SGHTA and CDR2 FQGNSA. This CDR3 spans 13 amino acids.

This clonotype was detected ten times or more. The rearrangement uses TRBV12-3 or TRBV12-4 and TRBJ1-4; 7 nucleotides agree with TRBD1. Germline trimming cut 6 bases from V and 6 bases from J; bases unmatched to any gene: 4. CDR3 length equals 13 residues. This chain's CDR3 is CASRDGTDEKLFF. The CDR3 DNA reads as TGTGCCAGCAGAGATGGGACAGATGAAAAACTGTTTTTT.

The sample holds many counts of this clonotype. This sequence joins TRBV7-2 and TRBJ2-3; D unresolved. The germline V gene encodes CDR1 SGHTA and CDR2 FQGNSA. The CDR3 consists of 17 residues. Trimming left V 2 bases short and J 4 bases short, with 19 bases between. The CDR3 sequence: CASSLRTTAHLADTQYF. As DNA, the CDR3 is TGTGCCAGCAGCTTACGCACGACGGCCCACTTGGCAGATACGCAGTATTTT.

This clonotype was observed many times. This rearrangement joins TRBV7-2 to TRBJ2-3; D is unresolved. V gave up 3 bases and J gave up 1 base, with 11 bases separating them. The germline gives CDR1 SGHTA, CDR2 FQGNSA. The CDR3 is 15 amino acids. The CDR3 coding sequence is TGTGCCAGCAGCTTCGGTTCGATGGGCACAGATACGCAGTATTTT. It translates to CASSFGSMGTDTQYF. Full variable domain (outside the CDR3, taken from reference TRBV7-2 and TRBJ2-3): GAGVSQSPSNKVTEKGKDVELRCDPISGHTALYWYRQSLGQGLEFLIYFQGNSAPDKSGLPSDRFSAERTGGSVSTLTIQRTQQEDSAVYLCASSFGSMGTDTQYFGPGTRLTVL.

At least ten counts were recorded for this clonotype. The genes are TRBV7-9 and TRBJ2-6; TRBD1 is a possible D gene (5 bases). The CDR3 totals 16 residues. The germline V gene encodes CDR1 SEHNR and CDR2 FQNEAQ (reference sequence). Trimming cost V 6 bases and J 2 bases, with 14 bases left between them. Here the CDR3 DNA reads TGTGCCAGCAGACGAAAAGGGGCAACTGGGGCCAACGTCCTGACTTTC. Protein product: CASRRKGATGANVLTF.

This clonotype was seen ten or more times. CDR3: CASRGTGDGYTF. The CDR3 coding sequence is TGTGCCAGCAGGGGGACAGGTGATGGCTACACCTTC. The chain carries TRBV2 and TRBJ1-2; 8 nucleotides agree with TRBD1. Losses at the gene ends were 6 bases for V and 6 bases for J; bases not matched to a gene: 3. The CDR3 has 12 residues. CDR1 is SNHLY and CDR2 is FYNNEI in the germline V gene.

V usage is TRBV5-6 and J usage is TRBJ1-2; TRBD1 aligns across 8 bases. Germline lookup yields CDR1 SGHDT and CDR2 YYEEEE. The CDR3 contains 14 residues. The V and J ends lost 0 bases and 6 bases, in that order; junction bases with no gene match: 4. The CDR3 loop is CASSLVGQEHGYTF. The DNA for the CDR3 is TGTGCCAGCAGCTTGGTGGGACAGGAGCATGGCTACACCTTC.

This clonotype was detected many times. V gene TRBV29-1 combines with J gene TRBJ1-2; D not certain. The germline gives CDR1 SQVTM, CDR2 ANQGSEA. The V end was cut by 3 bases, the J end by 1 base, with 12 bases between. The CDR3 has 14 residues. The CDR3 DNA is TGCAGCGTTGATCTCGCCCGAAGTAACTATGGCTACACCTTC. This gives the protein CSVDLARSNYGYTF.

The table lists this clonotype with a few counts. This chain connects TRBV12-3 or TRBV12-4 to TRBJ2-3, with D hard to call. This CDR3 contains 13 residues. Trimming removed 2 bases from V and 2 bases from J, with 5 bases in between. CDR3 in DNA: TGTGCCAGCAGTTTAAGGGCCACAGATACGCAGTATTTT. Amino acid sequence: CASSLRATDTQYF.

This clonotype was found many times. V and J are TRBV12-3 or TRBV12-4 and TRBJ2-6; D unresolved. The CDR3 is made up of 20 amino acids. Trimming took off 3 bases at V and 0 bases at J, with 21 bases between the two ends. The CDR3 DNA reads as TGTGCCAGCAGTTTTCGGCGTCGGTTGAATTTAAACTCTGGGGCCAACGTCCTGACTTTC. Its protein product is CASSFRRRLNLNSGANVLTF.

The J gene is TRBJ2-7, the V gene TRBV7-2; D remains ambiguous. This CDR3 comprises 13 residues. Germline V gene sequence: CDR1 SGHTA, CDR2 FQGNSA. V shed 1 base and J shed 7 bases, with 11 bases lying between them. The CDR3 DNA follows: TGTGCCAGCAGCTTAGTGAGGTCCCGGGAGCAGTACGTC. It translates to CASSLVRSREQYV.

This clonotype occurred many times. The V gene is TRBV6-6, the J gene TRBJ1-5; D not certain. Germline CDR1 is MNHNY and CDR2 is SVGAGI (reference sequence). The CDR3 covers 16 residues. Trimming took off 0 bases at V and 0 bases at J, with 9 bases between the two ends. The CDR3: CASSYSPHYSNQPQHF. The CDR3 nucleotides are TGTGCCAGCAGTTACTCTCCCCATTATAGCAATCAGCCCCAGCATTTT.

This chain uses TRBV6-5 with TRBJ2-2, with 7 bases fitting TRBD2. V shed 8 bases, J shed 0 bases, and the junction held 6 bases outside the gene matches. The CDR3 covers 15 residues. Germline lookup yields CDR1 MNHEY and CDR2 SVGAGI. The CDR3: CASRRLAANTGELFF. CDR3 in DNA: TGTGCCAGCCGACGACTAGCCGCGAACACCGGGGAGCTGTTTTTT.

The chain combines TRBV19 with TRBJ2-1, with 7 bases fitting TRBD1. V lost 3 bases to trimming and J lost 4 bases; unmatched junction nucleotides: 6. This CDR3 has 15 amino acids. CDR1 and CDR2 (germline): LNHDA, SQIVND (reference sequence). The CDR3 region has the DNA TGTGCCAGTAGTATTTTAGACAGGGAATACAATGAGCAGTTCTTC. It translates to CASSILDREYNEQFF.

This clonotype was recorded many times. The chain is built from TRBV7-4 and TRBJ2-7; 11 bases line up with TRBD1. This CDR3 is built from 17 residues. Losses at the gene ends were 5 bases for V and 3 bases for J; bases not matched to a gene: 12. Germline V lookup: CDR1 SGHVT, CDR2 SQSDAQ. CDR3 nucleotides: TGTGCCAGCAGCCTGGGACAGGGGGTGGTCGCCTACTACGAGCAGTACGTC. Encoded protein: CASSLGQGVVAYYEQYV.

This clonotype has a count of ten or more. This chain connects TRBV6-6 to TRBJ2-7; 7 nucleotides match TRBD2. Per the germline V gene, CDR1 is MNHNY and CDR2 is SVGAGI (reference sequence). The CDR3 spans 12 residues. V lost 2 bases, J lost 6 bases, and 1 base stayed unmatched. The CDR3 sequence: CASSYPGGEQYF. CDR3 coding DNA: TGTGCCAGCAGTTACCCGGGGGGCGAGCAGTACTTC.

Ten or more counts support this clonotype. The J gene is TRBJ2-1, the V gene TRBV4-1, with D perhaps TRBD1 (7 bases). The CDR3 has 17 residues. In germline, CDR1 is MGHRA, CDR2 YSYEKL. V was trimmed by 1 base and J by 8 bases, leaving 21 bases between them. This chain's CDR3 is CASSQGPGQGGIDEQFF. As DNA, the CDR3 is TGCGCCAGCAGCCAAGGCCCCGGTCAGGGGGGCATCGATGAGCAGTTCTTC.

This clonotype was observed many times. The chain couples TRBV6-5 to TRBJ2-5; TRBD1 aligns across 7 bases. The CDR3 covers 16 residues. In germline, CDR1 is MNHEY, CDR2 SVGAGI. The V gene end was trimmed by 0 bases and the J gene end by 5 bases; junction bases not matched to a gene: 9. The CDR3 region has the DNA TGTGCCAGCAGTTACTCGATTCTAACAGGGGTGGAGACCCAGTACTTC. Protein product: CASSYSILTGVETQYF.

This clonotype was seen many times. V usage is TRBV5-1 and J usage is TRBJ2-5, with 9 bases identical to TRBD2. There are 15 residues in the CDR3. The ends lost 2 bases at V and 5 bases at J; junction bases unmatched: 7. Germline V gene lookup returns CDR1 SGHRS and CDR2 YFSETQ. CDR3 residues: CASSFSASGAETQYF. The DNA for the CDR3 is TGCGCCAGCAGCTTCAGTGCTAGCGGGGCGGAGACCCAGTACTTC. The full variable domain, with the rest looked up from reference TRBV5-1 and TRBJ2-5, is KAGVTQTPRYLIKTRGQQVTLSCSPISGHRSVSWYQQTPGQGLQFLFEYFSETQRNKGNFPGRFSGRQFSNSRSEMNVSTLELGDSALYLCASSFSASGAETQYFGPGTRLLVL.

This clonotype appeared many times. The CDR3, as DNA: TGCAGTGCCGATAGGAGCGGGGGGGCCCGAGAGACCCAGTACTTC. Amino acids: CSADRSGGARETQYF. This chain joins TRBV20-1 and TRBJ2-5; 10 bases line up with TRBD2. Germline V gene lookup returns CDR1 DFQATT and CDR2 SNEGSKA (reference sequence). The J segment lost 4 bases and the V segment lost 6 bases, leaving 11 bases of the junction unmatched. This CDR3 has 15 amino acids.

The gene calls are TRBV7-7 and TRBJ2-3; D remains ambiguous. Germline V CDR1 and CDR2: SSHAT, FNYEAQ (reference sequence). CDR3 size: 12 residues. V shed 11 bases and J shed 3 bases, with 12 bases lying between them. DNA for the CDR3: TGTGCCGTCGGTCGGGCAACAGATACGCAGTATTTT. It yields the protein CAVGRATDTQYF.

The CDR3 sequence: CASSVERNTEAFF. CDR3 DNA sequence: TGTGCCAGCAGCGTAGAAAGGAACACTGAAGCTTTCTTT. The rearrangement uses TRBV9 and TRBJ1-1, with D unclear. The CDR3 consists of 13 residues. Germline-derived CDR1 and CDR2 are SGDLS and YYNGEE. Trimming removed 0 bases at V and 1 base at J, with 4 bases between.

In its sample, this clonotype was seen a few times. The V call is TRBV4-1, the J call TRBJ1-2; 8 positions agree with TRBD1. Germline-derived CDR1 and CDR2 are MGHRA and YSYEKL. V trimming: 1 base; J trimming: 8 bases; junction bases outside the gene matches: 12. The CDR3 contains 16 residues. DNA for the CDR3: TGCGCCAGCAGCCAAGTGGGTTTTGGACAGGGAAACGGCTACACCTTC. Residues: CASSQVGFGQGNGYTF.

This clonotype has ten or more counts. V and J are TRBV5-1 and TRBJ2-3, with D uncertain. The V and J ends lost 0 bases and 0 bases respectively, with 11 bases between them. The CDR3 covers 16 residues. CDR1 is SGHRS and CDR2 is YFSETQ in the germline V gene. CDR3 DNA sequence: TGCGCCAGCAGCTTGGCCGAGGCAGCTAGCACAGATACGCAGTATTTT. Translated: CASSLAEAASTDTQYF.

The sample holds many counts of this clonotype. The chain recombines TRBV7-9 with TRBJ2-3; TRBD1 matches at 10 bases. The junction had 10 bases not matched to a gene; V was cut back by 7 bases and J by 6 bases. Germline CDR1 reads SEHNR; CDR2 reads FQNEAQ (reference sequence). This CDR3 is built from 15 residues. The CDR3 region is CASNKDRGSVDTQYF. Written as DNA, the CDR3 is TGTGCCAGCAACAAGGACAGGGGGAGTGTTGATACGCAGTATTTT.

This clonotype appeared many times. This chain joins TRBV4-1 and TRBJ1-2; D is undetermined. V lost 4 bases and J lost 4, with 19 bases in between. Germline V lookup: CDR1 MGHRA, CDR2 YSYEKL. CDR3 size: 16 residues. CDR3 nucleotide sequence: TGCGCCAGCAGCCTCAGAAACTGGGGAGAGAGCTATGGCTACACCTTC. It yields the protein CASSLRNWGESYGYTF.

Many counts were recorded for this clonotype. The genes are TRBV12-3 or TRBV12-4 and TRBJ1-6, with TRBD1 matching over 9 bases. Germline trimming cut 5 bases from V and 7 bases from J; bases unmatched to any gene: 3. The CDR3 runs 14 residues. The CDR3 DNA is TGTGCCAGCAGTGACGGGACAGGGAATTCACCCCTCCACTTT. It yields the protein CASSDGTGNSPLHF.

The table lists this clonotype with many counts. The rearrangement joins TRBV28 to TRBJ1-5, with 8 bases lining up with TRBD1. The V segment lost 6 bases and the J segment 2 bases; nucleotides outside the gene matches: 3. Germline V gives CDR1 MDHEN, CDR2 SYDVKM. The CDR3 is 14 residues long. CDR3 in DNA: TGTGCCAGCAGCTTGGGACAGGGCAATCAGCCCCAGCATTTT. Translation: CASSLGQGNQPQHF.

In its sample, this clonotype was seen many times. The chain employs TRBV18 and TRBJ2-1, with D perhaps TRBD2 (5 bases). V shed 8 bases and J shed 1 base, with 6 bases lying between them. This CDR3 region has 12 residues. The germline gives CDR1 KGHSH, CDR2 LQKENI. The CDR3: CASEGSYNEQFF. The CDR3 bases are TGTGCCAGCGAGGGTTCCTACAATGAGCAGTTCTTC.

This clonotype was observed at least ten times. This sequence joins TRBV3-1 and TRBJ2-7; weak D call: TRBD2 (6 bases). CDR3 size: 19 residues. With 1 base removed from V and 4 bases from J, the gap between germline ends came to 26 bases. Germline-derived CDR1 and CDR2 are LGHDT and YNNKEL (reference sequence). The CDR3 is CASSQVTRGGSGTLYEQYF. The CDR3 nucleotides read TGTGCCAGCAGCCAAGTAACTCGAGGCGGGTCAGGGACTTTGTACGAGCAGTACTTC.